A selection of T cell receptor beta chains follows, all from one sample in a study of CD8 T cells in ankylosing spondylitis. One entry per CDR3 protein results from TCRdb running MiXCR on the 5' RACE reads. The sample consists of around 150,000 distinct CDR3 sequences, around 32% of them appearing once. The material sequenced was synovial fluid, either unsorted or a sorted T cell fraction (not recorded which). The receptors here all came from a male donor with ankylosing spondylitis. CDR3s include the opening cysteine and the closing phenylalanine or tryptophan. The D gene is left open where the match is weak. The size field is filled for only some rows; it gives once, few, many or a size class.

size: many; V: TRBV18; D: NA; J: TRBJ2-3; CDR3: CASSPGRDTQYF; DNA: TGTGCCAGCTCACCAGGTCGGGATACGCAGTATTTT
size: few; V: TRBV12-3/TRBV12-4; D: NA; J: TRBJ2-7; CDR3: CASSTSGASHEQYF; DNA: TGTGCCAGCAGCACGTCAGGGGCTTCCCACGAGCAGTACTTC
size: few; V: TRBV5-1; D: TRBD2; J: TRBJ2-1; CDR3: CASSLMTSGRANEQFF; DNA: TGCGCCAGCAGCTTGATGACTAGCGGGAGGGCTAATGAGCAGTTCTTC
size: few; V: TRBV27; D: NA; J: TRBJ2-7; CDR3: CASSNQDSGAYEQYF; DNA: TGTGCCAGCAGTAACCAGGACAGCGGGGCCTACGAGCAGTACTTC
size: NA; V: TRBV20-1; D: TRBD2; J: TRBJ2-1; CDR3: CSARVGGRALIGEQFF; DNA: TGCAGTGCTAGAGTGGGCGGGAGGGCCCTAATCGGAGAGCAGTTCTTC
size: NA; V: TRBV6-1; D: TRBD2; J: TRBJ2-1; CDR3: CASSVGLAGAWFEQFF; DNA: TGTGCCAGCAGTGTGGGACTAGCGGGAGCATGGTTTGAGCAGTTCTTC
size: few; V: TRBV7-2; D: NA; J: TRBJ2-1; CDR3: CASSLSRGAGDEQFF; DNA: TGTGCCAGCAGCTTATCGAGGGGGGCCGGGGATGAGCAGTTCTTC
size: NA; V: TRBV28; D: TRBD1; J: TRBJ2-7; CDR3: CASMRQGINEQYF; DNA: TGTGCCAGTATGAGACAGGGTATCAACGAGCAGTACTTC
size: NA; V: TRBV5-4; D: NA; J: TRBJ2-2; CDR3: CASPSNVPGELFF; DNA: TGTGCCAGCCCCTCAAACGTTCCCGGGGAGCTGTTTTTT
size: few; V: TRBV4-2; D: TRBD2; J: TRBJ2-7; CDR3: CASSQSLAATYEQYF; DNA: TGTGCCAGCAGCCAAAGCCTAGCGGCAACCTACGAGCAGTACTTC
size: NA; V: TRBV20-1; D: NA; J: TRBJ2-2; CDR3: CSASSDPGELFF; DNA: TGCAGTGCTAGTTCGGACCCCGGGGAGCTGTTTTTT
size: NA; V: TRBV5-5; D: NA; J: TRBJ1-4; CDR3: CASSLGVPGVGGEKLFF; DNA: TGTGCCAGCAGCCTTGGGGTCCCCGGGGTAGGCGGTGAAAAACTGTTTTTT
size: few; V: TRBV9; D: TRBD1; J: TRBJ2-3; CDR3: CASSLGTGFLQDTQYF; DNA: TGTGCCAGCAGCCTCGGGACAGGCTTTTTACAAGATACGCAGTATTTT
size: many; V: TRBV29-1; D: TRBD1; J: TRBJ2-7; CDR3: CSVALRTGVDYEQYF; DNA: TGCAGCGTTGCTCTACGGACAGGGGTTGACTACGAGCAGTACTTC
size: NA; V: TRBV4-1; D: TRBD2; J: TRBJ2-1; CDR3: CASSPAGTSGGNNEQFF; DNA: TGCGCCAGCAGCCCAGCAGGGACTAGCGGGGGGAATAATGAGCAGTTCTTC
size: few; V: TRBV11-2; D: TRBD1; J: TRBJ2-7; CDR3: CASSLTGDGYEQYF; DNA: TGTGCCAGCAGCCTTACAGGGGATGGTTACGAGCAGTACTTC
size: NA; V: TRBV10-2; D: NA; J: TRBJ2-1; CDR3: CASSEGPGAQFF; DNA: TGCGCCAGCAGTGAGGGGCCGGGAGCCCAGTTCTTC
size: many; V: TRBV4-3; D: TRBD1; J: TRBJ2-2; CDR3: CASRKQGNYFTGELFF; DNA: TGCGCCAGCAGGAAACAGGGGAACTACTTCACCGGGGAGCTGTTTTTT
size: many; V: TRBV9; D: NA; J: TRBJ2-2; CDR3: CASSVVHTNTGELFF; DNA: TGTGCCAGCAGCGTAGTCCACACGAACACCGGGGAGCTGTTTTTT
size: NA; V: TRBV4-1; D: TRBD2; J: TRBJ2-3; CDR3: CASSQTPQASGGTDTQYF; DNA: TGCGCCAGCAGCCAAACTCCCCAAGCTAGCGGGGGAACAGATACGCAGTATTTT
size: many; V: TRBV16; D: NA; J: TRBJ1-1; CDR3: CASSQSGGHEAFF; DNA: TGTGCCAGCAGCCAATCAGGAGGGCATGAAGCTTTCTTT
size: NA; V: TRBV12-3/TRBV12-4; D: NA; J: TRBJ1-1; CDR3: CASSLWVTEAFF; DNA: TGTGCCAGCAGTTTATGGGTTACTGAAGCTTTCTTT
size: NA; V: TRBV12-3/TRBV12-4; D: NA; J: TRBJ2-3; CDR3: CASSPQQPPTDTQYF; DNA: TGTGCCAGCAGTCCTCAACAGCCACCCACAGATACGCAGTATTTT
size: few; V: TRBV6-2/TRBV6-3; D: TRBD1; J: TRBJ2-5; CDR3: CASSHAGTGGLRETQYF; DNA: TGTGCCAGCAGCCACGCCGGGACAGGGGGCCTTCGGGAGACCCAGTACTTC
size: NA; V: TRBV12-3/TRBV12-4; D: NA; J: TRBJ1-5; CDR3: CASSTQDVNQPQHF; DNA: TGTGCCAGCAGTACTCAGGACGTCAATCAGCCCCAGCATTTT
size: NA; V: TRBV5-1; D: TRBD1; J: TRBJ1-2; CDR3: CASSDRGSNYGYTF; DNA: TGCGCCAGCTCTGACAGGGGTTCTAACTATGGCTACACCTTC
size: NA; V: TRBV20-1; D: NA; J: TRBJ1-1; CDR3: CSADRNTEAFF; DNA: TGCAGTGCTGACAGGAACACTGAAGCTTTCTTT
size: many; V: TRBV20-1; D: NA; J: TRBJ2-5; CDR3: CSARRGVQETQYF; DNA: TGCAGTGCTAGAAGGGGGGTCCAAGAGACCCAGTACTTC
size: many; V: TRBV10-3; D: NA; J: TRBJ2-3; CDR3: CAISEAGTADQYF; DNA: TGTGCCATCAGTGAGGCGGGGACCGCCGACCAGTATTTT
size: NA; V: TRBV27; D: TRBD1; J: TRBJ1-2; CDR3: CASSTRTGSGYTF; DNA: TGTGCCAGCAGTACACGGACAGGGAGTGGCTACACCTTC
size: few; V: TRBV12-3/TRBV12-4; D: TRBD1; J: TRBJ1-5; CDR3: CASTRDRGLNQPQHF; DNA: TGTGCCAGCACCCGGGACAGGGGCCTCAATCAGCCCCAGCATTTT
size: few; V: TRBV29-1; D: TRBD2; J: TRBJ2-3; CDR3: CSAQGTSGRTDTQYF; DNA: TGCAGCGCCCAAGGGACTAGCGGGAGGACAGATACGCAGTATTTT
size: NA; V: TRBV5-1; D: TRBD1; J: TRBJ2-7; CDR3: CASSPPDRVNEQYF; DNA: TGCGCCAGCAGCCCACCGGACAGGGTTAACGAGCAGTACTTC
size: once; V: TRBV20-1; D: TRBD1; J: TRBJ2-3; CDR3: CSASLRGHGTDTQYF; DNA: TGCAGTGCTAGTCTTAGGGGGCACGGCACAGATACGCAGTATTTT
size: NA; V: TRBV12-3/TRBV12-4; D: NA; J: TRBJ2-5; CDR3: CATRLGVGETQYF; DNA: TGTGCCACTCGCCTTGGGGTCGGAGAGACCCAGTACTTC